This TCR beta chain comes out of a study of T cell repertoires in cytomegalovirus infection. Across the study: In public TCR beta signatures, there were indications of both CMV infection and matching HLA type.

The length of the CDR3 is 15 residues. Trimming removed 4 bases from V and 4 bases from J, with 15 bases in between. The germline V gene encodes CDR1 LNHDA and CDR2 SQIVND (reference sequence). This clonotype was counted a few times. TCRdb re-called the reads with MiXCR, one entry per CDR3 protein. The data hold approximately 97,000 distinct CDR3 sequences, with 16% observed a single time. V usage is TRBV19 and J usage is TRBJ2-3; the D gene is possibly TRBD2 (6 bases). Sample: PBMCs. This sequence originates from a human donor in good health (CMV status not recorded). Some clones in this sample may be carry-over from other donors' samples. The DNA of the CDR3 is TGTGCCAGTAGTACTCCTGGGCGGGGTCCAGATACGCAGTATTTT. Translated: CASSTPGRGPDTQYF.